This TCR beta chain derives from a study of T cell repertoires in cytomegalovirus infection. On the study more broadly: The study used recently identified HLA-C-restricted and well-studied HLA-B-restricted CMV epitopes.

One entry per CDR3 protein results from TCRdb running MiXCR on the reads. The repertoire holds about 830,000 distinct CDR3 sequences, with 32% as singletons. In the case of this clonotype: Its target is unknown. A read error may account for a junction end that differs from germline.

Overall study results and limits: Clonotype analysis showed dominance of the ex vivo response by HLA-C-restricted CMV-specific TCR beta clonotypes.

This TCR came from a human donor in good health (CMV status not recorded). Some clones in this sample may be carry-over from other donors' samples. The sequencing here drew on cultured CD8+ T cells from PBMCs, taken from culture after CMV antigen stimulation.

CDR3 bases: TGTGCCAGCAGCTCCGGGTGGGAGGTCACCGGGGTGCTGTTTTTT. Translated, it gives CASSSGWEVTGVLFF. The chain couples TRBV7-6 to TRBJ2-2; maybe TRBD2 (6 bases). The CDR3 is 15 residues long. Germline values: CDR1 SGHVS, CDR2 FNYEAQ.